This T cell receptor beta chain was profiled in a study of molecular identifiers for immune sequencing clone quantification. Study-level results: Clones above 20 RNA copies held over 97% of effector molecules, under 1% in naive cells.

Bulk TCR libraries were made with methods that had been previously described and with listed TCR primers. TCRdb re-analysed the PCR reads in MiXCR, keeping a single row per CDR3 protein. This sample has more than 550,000 distinct CDR3 sequences, with 25% found just once. Worth noting for this clonotype: The antigen remains unidentified. A much bigger clone sits one base away, suggesting this may be a read error. The missing conserved phenylalanine or tryptophan at the end of this CDR3 makes a read error likely.

Libraries from naive CD8 cells were generated from around 18,000 to 910,000 sorted cells (with 10%, 30% or 50% RNA). A CD8+CD4-CCR7+CD45RA+ gate was used to sort naive CD8 T cells. Sequencing was performed on naive CD8+ T cells from blood, with Jurkat cell RNA spiked in. Sample subset: FACS-sorted CD8+CD4-CCR7+CD45RA+ naive T cells. The source is a human donor in good health. Some libraries in this study had Jurkat cell RNA spiked in.

DNA for the CDR3: TGTGCCAGCAGTTTTTTGCGGTCCTACAATGAGCAGTTCCTC. This gives the protein CASSFLRSYNEQFL. This chain joins TRBV28 and TRBJ2-1, with D hard to call. Germline CDR1 reads MDHEN; CDR2 reads SYDVKM. V lost 3 bases and J 1 base, leaving 7 bases between the germline ends. There are 14 residues in the CDR3.